Sequencing of this T cell receptor beta chain was carried out in a study of blood T cell repertoires in COVID-19. The protocol was immunoSEQ multiplex PCR, while the TCRdb copy is restricted to in-frame clones and leaves out a portion. The sample shows roughly 400,000 clones, roughly 92% of them seen only once. Germline CDR1 and CDR2: SGHTA and FQGTGA. V shed 5 bases and J shed 6 bases, with 16 bases lying between them. The CDR3 contains 14 residues. V gene TRBV7-3 combines with J gene TRBJ1-2; D is perhaps TRBD1 (6 bases). The source of this sequence is a woman aged 35 to 49 who had been exposed to COVID-19. The source material was PBMCs or T cells enriched from blood (not recorded which). In nucleotides, the CDR3 is TGTGCCAGCAGCCCTCAGGGGACGGGGCATGGCTACACCTTC. This codes for CASSPQGTGHGYTF.